The present TCR beta chain was sequenced within a study of T cells after posttransplantation cyclophosphamide. For this clone: At one boundary the junction diverges from the germline segment, which might be a read error.

Some clones are missing from TCRdb's copy, which holds only in-frame ones; the method was immunoSEQ multiplex PCR. The top ten hold more than 0.15% of the sample, which has about 20,000 clones, under 99% seen once. The naive gate required viable CD3+CD4+ or CD3+CD8+ cells with CCR7+CD45RA+CD45RO-CD95-CD27+CD28+ phenotype. The sample taken for sequencing was naive CD4+ T cells sorted from PBMCs. The receptor's source is a middle-aged man in good health, CMV-negative, and a related stem cell transplant donor.

DNA of the CDR3: TGTGCCAGCAGCCGCGGGACAGTTTACGGGCAGTACTTC. Its protein product is CASSRGTVYGQYF. This sequence joins TRBV11-1 and TRBJ2-7; weak D call: TRBD1 (7 bases). Germline loops: CDR1 SGHAT, CDR2 FQDESV (reference sequence). The CDR3 loop spans 13 amino acids.